Presented here are 21 T cell receptor beta chains from one specimen sequenced in a study of T cells in Graves' hyperthyroidism and ophthalmopathy. The source material, RNA transcripts, was used to amplify TCR beta CDR3 regions. First-round RT-PCR of the TCR CDR3 relied on the HTBI primer set. TCRdb analysed the multiplex PCR reads with MiXCR anew, one entry per CDR3 protein. The table lists some 600,000 distinct CDR3 sequences, roughly 14% of them singletons. The specimen was blood. The source is a woman between 25 and 40 years old with Graves' hyperthyroidism that later progressed to Graves' ophthalmopathy.

This clonotype was seen only a few times. J is TRBJ1-2 and V is TRBV20-1; D may be TRBD1 (5 bases). Germline V gene sequence: CDR1 DFQATT, CDR2 SNEGSKA (reference sequence). This CDR3 is 12 amino acids long. Trimming took off 0 bases at V and 7 bases at J, with 9 bases between the two ends. CDR3 sequence: CSARDPGVGYTF. DNA for the CDR3: TGCAGTGCTAGAGATCCGGGGGTTGGCTACACCTTC.

This clonotype was picked up many times. The chain is built from TRBV7-2 and TRBJ1-2; TRBD1 matches 7 bases. This CDR3 is 13 amino acids long. Losses at the gene ends were 3 bases for V and 6 bases for J; bases not matched to a gene: 4. Per the germline V gene, CDR1 is SGHTA and CDR2 is FQGNSA. As DNA, the CDR3 is TGTGCCAGCAGCTTGACAGGGAAGGATGGCTACACCTTC. Translation: CASSLTGKDGYTF.

This clonotype was counted many times. CDR3 in DNA: TGTGCCAGCAGCCCACAGGCCGGTTTCTACGAGCAGTACTTC. Translating gives CASSPQAGFYEQYF. The chain combines TRBV11-3 with TRBJ2-7; maybe TRBD1 (5 bases). V dropped 5 bases and J dropped 3 bases, with 14 bases sitting between them. The CDR3 spans 14 residues. Germline V lookup: CDR1 SGHNT, CDR2 YENEEA.

Ten or more counts support this clonotype. The chain recombines TRBV12-3 or TRBV12-4 with TRBJ2-7, with D possibly TRBD2 on 6 matching bases. The CDR3 loop spans 12 amino acids. Trimming cost V 0 bases and J 9 bases, with 9 bases left between them. CDR3 in DNA: TGTGCCAGCAGTTTAGCCGCGGGAACGCAGTACTTC. This gives the protein CASSLAAGTQYF.

The chain recombines TRBV30 with TRBJ1-2; the D is unclear. The CDR3 loop spans 13 amino acids. CDR1 is GTSNPN and CDR2 is SVGIG in the germline V gene (reference sequence). V was clipped by 1 base and J by 3 bases, with 9 bases between them. CDR3 DNA sequence: TGTGCCTGGAGTGGCGGGGAGTACTATGGCTACACCTTC. This encodes CAWSGGEYYGYTF.

This clonotype appeared a few times. The rearrangement joins TRBV30 to TRBJ2-5; D gene unclear. The CDR3 runs to 10 residues. The V gene lost 6 bases and the J gene lost 5 bases, with 7 bases spanning the gap. The germline CDR1 and CDR2 sequences are GTSNPN and SVGIG (reference sequence). The CDR3 sequence is CACEPETQYF. The CDR3 DNA sequence: TGTGCCTGCGAGCCGGAGACCCAGTACTTC.

For this clonotype: This could be a read error, since a much larger clone is one nucleotide away. The rearrangement joins TRBV4-1 to TRBJ2-7, with TRBD2 identical over 12 bases. From germline, CDR1 is MGHRA and CDR2 YSYEKL. This CDR3 region has 15 residues. CDR3 protein: CASSQRTSGNYERYF. CDR3 nucleotides: TGCGCCAGCAGCCAAAGGACTAGCGGGAACTACGAGCGGTACTTC.

In its sample, this clonotype was seen many times. The chain links TRBV7-9 to TRBJ2-7; TRBD1 matches 9 bases. CDR1 is SEHNR and CDR2 is FQNEAQ in the germline V gene (reference sequence). CDR3 size: 16 residues. The J segment lost 1 base and the V segment lost 5 bases, leaving 9 bases of the junction unmatched. The CDR3 DNA is TGTGCCAGCAGCGGCAAACAGGGGGCCTGGTCCTACGAGCAGTACTTC. It translates to CASSGKQGAWSYEQYF.

The chain carries TRBV19 and TRBJ1-6; D not resolved. Trimming pared 5 bases from V and 3 bases from J, leaving 2 bases between. CDR1 and CDR2 from the germline V gene are LNHDA and SQIVND (reference sequence). The CDR3 consists of 12 residues. CDR3: CASSVYNSPLHF. CDR3 bases: TGTGCCAGTAGTGTCTATAATTCACCCCTCCACTTT.

This clonotype was observed a handful of times. V gene TRBV15 combines with J gene TRBJ2-2; D is uncertain. This CDR3 has 15 amino acids. CDR1 and CDR2 (germline): LNHNV, YYDKDF (reference sequence). V lost 3 bases and J lost 7, with 15 bases in between. The CDR3 sequence: CATSSYISGRGELFF. CDR3 nucleotides: TGTGCCACCAGCAGCTATATATCCGGGCGCGGGGAGCTGTTTTTT.

This clonotype was observed many times. This chain links TRBV28 with TRBJ1-5; D might be TRBD1 (5 bases). Germline CDR1 is MDHEN and CDR2 is SYDVKM. The CDR3 length is 16 residues. The germline V and J ends were trimmed by 2 bases and 0 bases, with 11 bases remaining between them. The CDR3 reads CASSLSRGDSNQPQHF. The CDR3 DNA reads as TGTGCCAGCAGTTTAAGTCGAGGGGATAGCAATCAGCCCCAGCATTTT.

The gene calls are TRBV3-1 and TRBJ2-2; D perhaps matches TRBD1 (6 bases). Germline V gene sequence: CDR1 LGHDT, CDR2 YNNKEL (reference sequence). V lost 0 bases and J 4 bases, leaving 6 bases between the germline ends. This CDR3 has 14 residues. The CDR3 DNA follows: TGTGCCAGCAGCCAAGAAGGGGGCACCGGGGAGCTGTTTTTT. It specifies CASSQEGGTGELFF.

In this sample, this clonotype turned up many times. The chain links TRBV5-1 to TRBJ2-7; 7 nucleotides line up with TRBD1. Losses at the gene ends were 0 bases for V and 4 bases for J; bases not matched to a gene: 10. From germline, CDR1 is SGHRS and CDR2 YFSETQ. There are 16 residues in the CDR3. The CDR3 coding sequence is TGCGCCAGCAGCTTGGACCTGACAGGGAGTGGGTACGAGCAGTACTTC. Protein sequence: CASSLDLTGSGYEQYF.

This clonotype appeared many times. The rearrangement links TRBV10-3 to TRBJ1-1, with 9 bases lining up with TRBD1. This CDR3 region has 14 residues. V gave up 0 bases and J gave up 8 bases; unmatched junction bases: 4. Germline values: CDR1 ENHRY, CDR2 SYGVKD. CDR3 in DNA: TGTGCCATCAGTGAGTCGGGAGGACAGGGGGAAGCTTTCTTT. It specifies CAISESGGQGEAFF.

This clonotype has ten or more counts. This chain uses TRBV28 with TRBJ2-3; 9 positions agree with TRBD2. The CDR3 sequence is 15 residues long. V shed 6 bases, J shed 5 bases, and the junction held 9 bases outside the gene matches. Germline assignment: CDR1 MDHEN and CDR2 SYDVKM. CDR3 bases: TGTGCCAGCAGCCCCGGGACTAGCAACCAAGATACGCAGTATTTT. Translating gives CASSPGTSNQDTQYF.

This chain connects TRBV5-1 to TRBJ2-7; D possibly uses TRBD1 or TRBD2 (5 bases each). CDR3 length equals 19 residues. Germline lookup yields CDR1 SGHRS and CDR2 YFSETQ. Trimming pared 5 bases from V and 5 bases from J, leaving 32 bases between. CDR3 residues: CASRMGVSYPETWEHEQYF. As DNA, the CDR3 is TGCGCCAGCAGGATGGGGGTTTCCTACCCCGAGACATGGGAACACGAGCAGTACTTC.

The V call is TRBV28, the J call TRBJ2-7; D may be TRBD1 (5 bases). V lost 5 bases and J lost 2, with 16 bases in between. CDR1 MDHEN and CDR2 SYDVKM come from the germline V gene. The CDR3 runs to 15 residues. Here the CDR3 reads CASSESQAKTYEQYF. DNA of the CDR3: TGTGCCAGCAGTGAGTCACAGGCGAAGACCTACGAGCAGTACTTC. Full variable domain (remainder filled in from reference TRBV28 and TRBJ2-7): DVKVTQSSRYLVKRTGEKVFLECVQDMDHENMFWYRQDPGLGLRLIYFSYDVKMKEKGDIPEGYSVSREKKERFSLILESASTNQTSMYLCASSESQAKTYEQYFGPGTRLTVT.

This clonotype has ten or more counts. The J gene is TRBJ1-2, the V gene TRBV28, with D perhaps TRBD1 (6 bases). The V end was cut by 2 bases, the J end by 6 bases, with 10 bases between. CDR1 is MDHEN, CDR2 SYDVKM, per germline. This CDR3 has 13 residues. The CDR3 DNA reads as TGTGCCAGCAGTTTAAAGGGGGTGAATGGCTACACCTTC. It specifies CASSLKGVNGYTF.

This clonotype was recorded many times. The chain recombines TRBV7-2 with TRBJ2-4; D could derive from TRBD1 or TRBD2 (7 bases each). Germline lookup yields CDR1 SGHTA and CDR2 FQGNSA. The CDR3 runs to 14 residues. V dropped 6 bases and J dropped 11 bases, with 20 bases sitting between them. CDR3 in amino acids: CASSPQRDSSLQYF. DNA of the CDR3: TGTGCCAGCAGTCCTCAGCGGGACAGTTCTCTTCAGTACTTC. Combining the CDR3 with reference TRBV7-2 and TRBJ2-4 gives the whole variable domain GAGVSQSPSNKVTEKGKDVELRCDPISGHTALYWYRQSLGQGLEFLIYFQGNSAPDKSGLPSDRFSAERTGGSVSTLTIQRTQQEDSAVYLCASSPQRDSSLQYFGAGTRLSVL.

The chain combines TRBV20-1 with TRBJ2-6, with 8 positions matching TRBD1. This CDR3 has 14 amino acids. After removal of 6 bases from V and 0 bases from J, the junction contained 1 base not matched to a gene. The V gene's germline CDR1 is DFQATT and CDR2 SNEGSKA (reference sequence). The CDR3 is CSAGQGSGANVLTF. The CDR3 coding sequence is TGCAGTGCAGGACAGGGCTCTGGGGCCAACGTCCTGACTTTC.

This clonotype has ten or more counts. The V gene is TRBV30, the J gene TRBJ2-1; 9 bases map to TRBD2. The V gene's germline CDR1 is GTSNPN and CDR2 SVGIG (reference sequence). V lost 3 bases and J lost 5; bases outside the gene matches: 2. This CDR3 comprises 13 residues. The chain's CDR3 is CAWRTSGNNEQFF. The CDR3 DNA is TGTGCCTGGAGGACTAGCGGAAACAATGAGCAGTTCTTC.